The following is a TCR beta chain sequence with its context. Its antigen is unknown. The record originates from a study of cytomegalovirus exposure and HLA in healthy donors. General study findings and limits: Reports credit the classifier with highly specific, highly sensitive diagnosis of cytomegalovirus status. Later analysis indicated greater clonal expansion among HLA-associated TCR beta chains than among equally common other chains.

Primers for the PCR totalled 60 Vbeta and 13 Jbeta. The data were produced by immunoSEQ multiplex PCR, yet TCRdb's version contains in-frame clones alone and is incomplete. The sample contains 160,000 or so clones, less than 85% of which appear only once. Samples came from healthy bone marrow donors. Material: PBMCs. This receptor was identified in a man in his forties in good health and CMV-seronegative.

As DNA, the CDR3 is TGCAGCGCGTACAGGGTACAAGATACGCAGTATTTT. Encoded protein: CSAYRVQDTQYF. V gene TRBV29-1 combines with J gene TRBJ2-3; D is perhaps TRBD1 (6 bases). This CDR3 spans 12 amino acids. Deletions cut 7 bases from V and 5 bases from J, with 13 bases between. Germline assignment: CDR1 SQVTM and CDR2 ANQGSEA.